Below, 25 T cell receptor beta chains from the same sample are listed, as sequenced in a study of blood T cells in healthy people across ages. Next came a second PCR, run for about 7 to 12 cycles, which used a sample-barcoded 5' primer along with a J-beta primer mix. TCRdb reprocessed the 5' RACE reads via MiXCR and lists one record per CDR3 protein. There are just under 900,000 distinct CDR3 sequences in the sample; more than 25% occur only once, and about 18% lies in the top ten. Sequencing was done on a sample of blood. The origin of the receptors is a woman aged 80 or over in good health.

This clonotype was picked up a small number of times. The chain joins TRBV5-1 to TRBJ1-2; 8 nucleotides line up with TRBD1. V was clipped by 4 bases and J by 8 bases; unmatched bases: 13. There are 15 residues in the CDR3. Germline V CDR1 and CDR2: SGHRS, YFSETQ. The CDR3 here is CASSASTGQGRGYTF. For the CDR3, the DNA is TGCGCCAGCAGCGCATCCACCGGACAGGGCAGAGGCTACACCTTC.

There are many counts of this clonotype. The chain carries TRBV6-2 or TRBV6-3 and TRBJ2-1; TRBD2 agrees at 13 bases. This CDR3 comprises 17 residues. V was pared by 5 bases and J by 6 bases, with 10 bases of the junction left unmatched. CDR1 and CDR2 (germline): MNHEY, SVGEGT. The CDR3 DNA reads TGTGCCAGCAGTAATTTTAACCGACTAGCGGGGGGCAATGAGCAGTTCTTC. Amino acid sequence: CASSNFNRLAGGNEQFF.

The chain recombines TRBV14 with TRBJ1-2; possible D gene TRBD1, 5 bases. Germline lookup yields CDR1 SGHDN and CDR2 FVKESK. V lost 4 bases, J lost 8 bases, and 14 bases lay in between. CDR3 length: 13 residues. CDR3 DNA sequence: TGTGCCAGCAGCCGACAGCCCCCAAAGGGCTACACCTTC. This encodes CASSRQPPKGYTF.

The genes are TRBV27 and TRBJ1-6, with D possibly matching TRBD1 (6 bases). Germline CDR1 MNHEY, CDR2 SMNVEV (reference sequence). CDR3 length: 17 amino acids. The V end lost 0 bases, the J end lost 7 bases, and 16 bases lay between the germline ends. The CDR3 nucleotides read TGTGCCAGCAGTTTATCCACAGGGAGGGTCTCCAATTCACCCCTCCACTTT. Translated, it gives CASSLSTGRVSNSPLHF.

This clonotype has only a few counts. V usage is TRBV2 and J usage is TRBJ1-2, with D possibly TRBD1 on 6 matching bases. Germline V gene sequence: CDR1 SNHLY, CDR2 FYNNEI. The V gene lost 5 bases and the J gene lost 3 bases, with 13 bases spanning the gap. The CDR3 spans 14 residues. The CDR3 region has the DNA TGTGCCAGCAGTTACAGGGTATTTGACTATGGCTACACCTTC. Protein sequence: CASSYRVFDYGYTF.

This chain connects TRBV20-1 to TRBJ2-2; 8 nucleotides line up with TRBD2. Germline V lookup: CDR1 DFQATT, CDR2 SNEGSKA (reference sequence). V lost 2 bases, J lost 7 bases, and 6 bases stayed unmatched. The CDR3 consists of 14 residues. The CDR3, as DNA: TGCAGTGCTAGACCCCAGCGGGGGAACGGGGAGCTGTTTTTT. This codes for CSARPQRGNGELFF.

There are a few counts of this clonotype. The V call is TRBV5-1, the J call TRBJ2-5; no firm D call. V was cut by 1 base and J by 5 bases, with 9 bases left in between. Germline CDR1 reads SGHRS; CDR2 reads YFSETQ. The CDR3 sequence is 13 residues long. As DNA, the CDR3 is TGCGCCAGCAGCTTGATCATGCCTGAGACCCAGTACTTC. This gives the protein CASSLIMPETQYF.

This clonotype was seen just once. A read error may be the cause here, since a much bigger clone is one base away. The CDR3 nucleotides are TGTGCCAGCAATCCCTCGGCGGGGACCTACAATGAGCAGTTCTTC. Translating it yields CASNPSAGTYNEQFF. The chain uses TRBV6-5 and TRBJ2-1; TRBD2 might be the D (6 bases). V was clipped by 7 bases and J by 2 bases, with 15 bases between them. Germline lookup yields CDR1 MNHEY and CDR2 SVGAGI. The length of the CDR3 is 15 residues.

The V and J genes are TRBV14 and TRBJ2-1; D ambiguous. V lost 2 bases to trimming and J lost 1 base, with 21 bases between them. CDR1 SGHDN and CDR2 FVKESK come from the germline V gene. The CDR3 sequence is 19 residues long. The CDR3 here is CASSQMGSPSGPSYNEQFF. Written as DNA, the CDR3 is TGTGCCAGCAGCCAAATGGGAAGTCCGTCCGGACCGTCCTACAATGAGCAGTTCTTC.

As to this clonotype: A much bigger clone sits one base away, suggesting this may be a read error. This chain uses TRBV6-1 with TRBJ1-5, with TRBD1 matching 8 bases. The CDR3 length is 16 residues. V shed 2 bases and J 3 bases; nucleotides not matched to a gene: 6. In germline, CDR1 is MNHNS, CDR2 SASEGT. CDR3 residues: CASSEYPTGVNQPQHF. CDR3 nucleotide sequence: TGTGCCAGCAGTGAATACCCGACAGGGGTCAATCAGCCCCAGCATTTT.

The chain couples TRBV20-1 to TRBJ2-5; 8 bases are a match to TRBD2. This CDR3 comprises 15 residues. V dropped 1 base and J dropped 2; count of bases not matched to a gene: 6. Germline V lookup: CDR1 DFQATT, CDR2 SNEGSKA (reference sequence). In DNA form, the CDR3 reads TGCAGTGCTAGAGGAGGTGCGGGGGGTCAAGAGACCCAGTACTTC. It is translated as CSARGGAGGQETQYF.

A remark on this clonotype: Since a much larger clone is just one base distant, this may be a read error. CDR3 bases: TGTGCCGGCAGCTTAGGATTTTCCAGGGTGTTGGCCGAGCAGTACTTC. Translated: CAGSLGFSRVLAEQYF. The rearrangement links TRBV7-2 to TRBJ2-1; tentative D call: TRBD1 (5 bases). The J call may be incorrect, as the DNA end agrees better with TRBJ2-7. Germline V CDR1 and CDR2: SGHTA, FQGNSA. CDR3 length: 16 amino acids.

The chain combines TRBV7-9 with TRBJ1-1; no clear D. Germline V gives CDR1 SEHNR, CDR2 FQNEAQ (reference sequence). V lost 10 bases and J lost 0, with 9 bases in between. The CDR3 totals 12 residues. The CDR3 reads CAISLMNTEAFF. For the CDR3, the DNA is TGTGCCATCTCTCTCATGAACACTGAAGCTTTCTTT.

In its sample, this clonotype was seen a few times. The chain links TRBV20-1 to TRBJ1-5, with 7 positions matching TRBD1. CDR1 DFQATT and CDR2 SNEGSKA come from the germline V gene (reference sequence). V gave up 6 bases and J gave up 11 bases; unmatched junction bases: 19. CDR3 length: 15 residues. CDR3 DNA: TGCAGTGCCAAGTGGGGGACAGAAGGACGATCGGCCCAGCATTTT. This encodes CSAKWGTEGRSAQHF.

This CDR3 is CASSPRGGYQQYF. The CDR3 coding sequence is TGTGCCAGCAGCCCACGGGGGGGGTACCAGCAGTACTTC. The chain carries TRBV11-2 and TRBJ2-7; 8 positions agree with TRBD2. V was pared by 5 bases and J by 8 bases, with 8 bases of the junction left unmatched. This CDR3 contains 13 residues. Germline V CDR1 and CDR2: SGHAT, FQNNGV. The variable domain in full, completed from reference TRBV11-2 and TRBJ2-7, reads EAGVAQSPRYKIIEKRQSVAFWCNPISGHATLYWYQQILGQGPKLLIQFQNNGVVDDSQLPKDRFSAERLKGVDSTLKIQPAKLEDSAVYLCASSPRGGYQQYFGPGTRLTVT.

This clonotype was counted ten times or more. The CDR3 protein is CASSFRTGANVLTF. In DNA form, the CDR3 reads TGTGCCAGCAGCTTCCGAACTGGGGCCAACGTCCTGACTTTC. The V and J genes are TRBV5-6 and TRBJ2-6; D call uncertain. There are 14 residues in the CDR3. Germline V gene sequence: CDR1 SGHDT, CDR2 YYEEEE. V lost 2 bases to trimming and J lost 2 bases, with 5 bases between them.

This clonotype has a count of ten or more. This chain uses TRBV12-3 or TRBV12-4 with TRBJ2-7; D is unresolved. Trimming took off 4 bases at V and 0 bases at J, with 7 bases between the two ends. The CDR3 spans 13 residues. The CDR3 spells CASSSTSSYEQYF. CDR3 nucleotide sequence: TGTGCCAGCAGTTCCACCAGCTCCTACGAGCAGTACTTC.

The chain couples TRBV6-2 or TRBV6-3 to TRBJ2-1, with no clear D. CDR3 size: 15 residues. CDR1 is MNHEY, CDR2 SVGEGT, per germline. V was trimmed by 0 bases and J by 6 bases, leaving 12 bases between them. The CDR3 region has the DNA TGTGCCAGCAGTTACTCAAAATCGGAGCGCAATGAGCAGTTCTTC. Its translation: CASSYSKSERNEQFF.

This clonotype was observed a single time. The rearrangement joins TRBV9 to TRBJ2-7, with D perhaps matching TRBD1 (6 bases). Germline V gene data show CDR1 as SGDLS and CDR2 as YYNGEE. This CDR3 is built from 16 residues. V was clipped by 0 bases and J by 1 base, with 14 bases between them. CDR3 amino acids: CASSVGPGQRSYEQYF. The CDR3 DNA reads as TGTGCCAGCAGCGTAGGGCCCGGACAGAGATCCTACGAGCAGTACTTC.

This sequence joins TRBV7-9 and TRBJ1-5; D unclear. Germline CDR1 reads SEHNR; CDR2 reads FQNEAQ (reference sequence). Trimming pared 3 bases from V and 9 bases from J, leaving 15 bases between. CDR3 length: 14 amino acids. The chain's CDR3 is CASSFASLGGPQHF. CDR3 coding DNA: TGTGCCAGCAGCTTCGCATCCCTTGGAGGGCCCCAGCATTTT.

Regarding this clonotype: Being one base from a much bigger clone, this may be a read error. The gene calls are TRBV24-1 and TRBJ2-6, with D maybe TRBD1 (5 bases). The CDR3 consists of 15 residues. In germline, CDR1 is KGHDR, CDR2 SFDVKD. The CDR3 spells CATSDYSSGANVRTF. In nucleotides, the CDR3 is TGTGCCACCAGTGATTACAGCTCTGGGGCCAACGTCCGGACTTTC.

The count of this clonotype is one. One end of the junction does not line up with germline, which may come from a read error. The chain combines TRBV6-2 or TRBV6-3 with TRBJ2-4; D remains unclear. The CDR3 covers 11 residues. Germline V lookup: CDR1 MNHEY, CDR2 SVGEGT. CDR3 protein: CASSAAETQCF. CDR3 DNA: TGTGCCAGCAGTGCGGCCGAGACCCAGTGCTTC.

This clonotype was recorded at least ten times. V usage is TRBV20-1 and J usage is TRBJ2-7; 7 bases agree with TRBD1. V lost 5 bases to trimming and J lost 4 bases; unmatched junction nucleotides: 5. The length of the CDR3 is 12 residues. The germline CDR1 and CDR2 sequences are DFQATT and SNEGSKA (reference sequence). CDR3 nucleotides: TGCAGTGCTCACCAGACAGGGTACGAGCAGTACTTC. Protein product: CSAHQTGYEQYF.

The count of this clonotype is one. This rearrangement joins TRBV7-9 to TRBJ2-1; D gene unclear. V lost 3 bases and J 1 base, leaving 7 bases between the germline ends. Germline lookup yields CDR1 SEHNR and CDR2 FQNEAQ (reference sequence). The length of the CDR3 is 14 residues. CDR3 nucleotides: TGTGCCAGCAGCTTGAGGCAATCCTACAATGAGCAGTTCTTC. Translated: CASSLRQSYNEQFF. Based on the CDR3 plus reference TRBV7-9 and TRBJ2-1, the full variable domain is DTGVSQNPRHKITKRGQNVTFRCDPISEHNRLYWYRQTLGQGPEFLTYFQNEAQLEKSRLLSDRFSAERPKGSFSTLEIQRTEQGDSAMYLCASSLRQSYNEQFFGPGTRLTVL.

Ten or more counts support this clonotype. The gene calls are TRBV9 and TRBJ2-5; 7 bases are shared with TRBD2. The CDR3 loop spans 15 amino acids. The ends lost 4 bases at V and 4 bases at J; junction bases unmatched: 10. Germline CDR1 reads SGDLS; CDR2 reads YYNGEE. The CDR3 region has the DNA TGTGCCAGCAGCTCCACCCCCTGGGGGGGAGAGACCCAGTACTTC. Its translation: CASSSTPWGGETQYF.